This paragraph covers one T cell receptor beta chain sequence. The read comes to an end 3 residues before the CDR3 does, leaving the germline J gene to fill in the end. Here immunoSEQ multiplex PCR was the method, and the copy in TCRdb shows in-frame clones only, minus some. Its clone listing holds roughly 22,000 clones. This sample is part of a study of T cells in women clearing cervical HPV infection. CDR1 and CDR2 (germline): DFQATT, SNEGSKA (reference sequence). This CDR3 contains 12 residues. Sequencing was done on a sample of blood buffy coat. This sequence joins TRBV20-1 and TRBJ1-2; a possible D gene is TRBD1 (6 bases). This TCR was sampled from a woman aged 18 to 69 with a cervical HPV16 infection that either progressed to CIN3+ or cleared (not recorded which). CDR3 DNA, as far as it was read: TGCAGTGCCCCGGGACATCCGGCCGGC. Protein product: CSAPGHPAG. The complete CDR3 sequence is CSAPGHPAGYTF.